This passage covers 29 T cell receptor beta chains from one sample sequenced in a study of beta chain features in type 1 diabetes. Sequencing targeted expressed TCRB transcripts, as all isolated RNA had been reverse transcribed. Sequencing was performed with immunoSEQ multiplex PCR; in TCRdb, only in-frame clones are kept and a portion is missing. This table holds hundreds of thousands of clones, 11% to 15% found once. The antigens for these receptors are not known. Overall study findings and caveats: Shortening that was moderate but significant affected the TCRB CDR3s of Type 1 diabetes patients in all four CD4+ subsets.

Sample: naive CD4+ T cells from blood. The source of these receptors is a man aged 18 to 30 with type 1 diabetes.

This clone was seen a few times. This CDR3 is CAISEAREQFF. In DNA form, the CDR3 reads TGTGCCATCAGTGAGGCCAGGGAGCAGTTCTTC. V and J are TRBV10-3 and TRBJ2-1; no definite D call. Between the trimmed V and J ends, which lost 2 bases and 10 bases, there was a span of 6 bases. Germline lookup yields CDR1 ENHRY and CDR2 SYGVKD. The CDR3 runs to 11 residues.

The chain uses TRBV19 and TRBJ1-5, with D perhaps matching TRBD1 (5 bases). The V and J ends lost 10 bases and 2 bases respectively, with 9 bases between them. Germline CDR1 reads LNHDA; CDR2 reads SQIVND (reference sequence). The CDR3 runs 12 residues. The CDR3 coding sequence is TGTGCCACCCAGGGTGGCAATCAGCCCCAGCATTTT. It specifies CATQGGNQPQHF.

The chain links TRBV30 to TRBJ1-1; D call uncertain. The CDR3 length is 14 residues. The V end was cut by 4 bases, the J end by 4 bases, with 16 bases between. CDR1 and CDR2 from the germline V gene are GTSNPN and SVGIG (reference sequence). The CDR3 region has the DNA TGTGCCTGGATGCGTGAGGAGTTGGTCACTGAAGCTTTCTTT. This gives the protein CAWMREELVTEAFF.

This clone has just a few counts. This chain uses TRBV4-2 with TRBJ1-2; a weak D match, TRBD1 (5 bases). Trimming took off 5 bases at V and 4 bases at J, with 14 bases between the two ends. The CDR3 covers 14 residues. The germline CDR1 and CDR2 sequences are LGHNA and YNFKEQ. The CDR3 sequence: CASSTRDDGYGYTF. The CDR3 DNA reads as TGTGCCAGCAGCACCCGGGACGACGGCTATGGCTACACCTTC.

This clone has more than one count but fewer than ten. CDR3 nucleotides: TGCAGCGTTCTCAAAGGGGAGGAAAAACTGTTTTTT. It translates to CSVLKGEEKLFF. The genes are TRBV29-1 and TRBJ1-4; possible D gene TRBD1, 5 bases. Trimming pared 5 bases from V and 8 bases from J, leaving 12 bases between. This CDR3 region has 12 residues. The V gene's germline CDR1 is SQVTM and CDR2 ANQGSEA.

V is TRBV30 and J is TRBJ1-4; 7 bases match TRBD1. V was clipped by 2 bases and J by 8 bases; unmatched bases: 11. Per the germline V gene, CDR1 is GTSNPN and CDR2 is SVGIG (reference sequence). The CDR3 has 15 residues. This CDR3 is CAWSPKQGKGEKLFF. The DNA of the CDR3 is TGTGCCTGGAGTCCTAAACAGGGGAAGGGAGAAAAACTGTTTTTT.

This clone showed up just a few times. The chain carries TRBV12-5 and TRBJ2-7; 8 bases are shared with TRBD1. The germline gives CDR1 LGHNT, CDR2 FRNRAP. V shed 1 base, J shed 2 bases, and the junction held 7 bases outside the gene matches. The CDR3 runs 16 residues. DNA for the CDR3: TGTGCTAGTGGTTTGGCGACAGGGGCCTCGACCTACGAGCAGTACTTC. This translates into CASGLATGASTYEQYF.

The V and J genes are TRBV7-2 and TRBJ2-3; no definite D call. The germline V gene has CDR1 SGHTA and CDR2 FQGNSA. V lost 4 bases and J 2 bases, leaving 13 bases between the germline ends. The CDR3 has 15 residues. The CDR3 is CASSSPSANTDTQYF. CDR3 sequence (DNA): TGTGCCAGCAGCTCGCCATCGGCTAACACAGATACGCAGTATTTT.

With regard to this clone: Other DNA variants within this sample encode the same CDR3. The chain couples TRBV30 to TRBJ1-1; D is uncertain. CDR1 GTSNPN and CDR2 SVGIG come from the germline V gene (reference sequence). Deletions cut 0 bases from V and 1 base from J, with 3 bases between. The CDR3 totals 12 residues. The CDR3 sequence is CAWSVGNTEAFF. DNA of the CDR3: TGTGCCTGGAGTGTAGGGAACACTGAAGCTTTCTTT.

This CDR3 reads CASTDRENNEQFF. CDR3 nucleotides: TGCGCCAGCACCGACCGGGAGAACAATGAGCAGTTCTTC. V and J are TRBV5-1 and TRBJ2-1; possible D gene TRBD2, 6 bases. The CDR3 totals 13 residues. Germline-derived CDR1 and CDR2 are SGHRS and YFSETQ. Trimming pared 6 bases from V and 5 bases from J, leaving 12 bases between.

A few counts support this clone. The chain employs TRBV30 and TRBJ2-3, with D hard to call. Germline V gene lookup returns CDR1 GTSNPN and CDR2 SVGIG (reference sequence). V was cut by 2 bases and J by 0 bases, with 6 bases left in between. This CDR3 is 13 amino acids long. The CDR3: CAWSLSSTDTQYF. CDR3 bases: TGTGCCTGGAGTCTTAGTAGCACAGATACGCAGTATTTT.

This clone was picked up a small number of times. The gene calls are TRBV18 and TRBJ2-7; the D call may be TRBD1 or TRBD2 (5 bases each). CDR3 size: 14 residues. Trimming stripped 4 bases from V and 9 bases from J, with 19 bases between. Germline CDR1 reads KGHSH; CDR2 reads LQKENI. The CDR3 sequence: CASSHRDGDTGQYF. CDR3 DNA sequence: TGTGCCAGCTCACACCGGGACGGAGATACAGGGCAGTACTTC.

The chain couples TRBV18 to TRBJ2-1; no firm D call. CDR3 length: 14 amino acids. Germline values: CDR1 KGHSH, CDR2 LQKENI. With 3 bases removed from V and 8 bases from J, the gap between germline ends came to 14 bases. CDR3 nucleotides: TGTGCCAGCTCACCCCCGGTCCTACGAGATGAGCAGTTCTTC. The encoded protein is CASSPPVLRDEQFF.

The chain employs TRBV29-1 and TRBJ1-1; D remains unclear. Trimming took off 4 bases at V and 4 bases at J, with 7 bases between the two ends. Germline CDR1 SQVTM, CDR2 ANQGSEA. The CDR3 has 11 residues. This chain's CDR3 is CSVATRTEAFF. The CDR3 bases are TGCAGCGTTGCGACACGCACTGAAGCTTTCTTT.

Details on this clone: A junction end diverges from the germline sequence, so it may reflect a read error. The J gene is TRBJ2-1, the V gene TRBV7-7; 8 bases match TRBD2. CDR3 length: 16 amino acids. Germline values: CDR1 SSHAT, CDR2 FNYEAQ (reference sequence). The CDR3 bases are TGTGCTAGCAGCTTAGTAGCGGGACCTCTCCAGGCTGAGCAGTTCTTC. Its translation is CASSLVAGPLQAEQFF.

This clone was counted only a few times. V gene TRBV19 combines with J gene TRBJ2-3, with a weak D call TRBD2 (5 bases). The CDR3 has 15 residues. Germline values: CDR1 LNHDA, CDR2 SQIVND (reference sequence). V lost 6 bases and J 0 bases, leaving 13 bases between the germline ends. The CDR3: CASSSGGLSTDTQYF. The CDR3 DNA reads as TGTGCCAGTAGCTCAGGAGGTCTAAGCACAGATACGCAGTATTTT.

This clone was observed a handful of times. CDR3 protein: CASSEAQRNYGYTF. The CDR3 bases are TGTGCCAGCAGCGAGGCACAGAGAAACTATGGCTACACCTTC. The chain carries TRBV5-6 and TRBJ1-2; D is ambiguous. The CDR3 has 14 amino acids. The germline V gene encodes CDR1 SGHDT and CDR2 YYEEEE. The V end was cut by 4 bases, the J end by 2 bases, with 12 bases between.

This clone turned up a few times. The chain employs TRBV5-1 and TRBJ2-1, with D possibly being TRBD1 or TRBD2 (5 bases each). The CDR3 has 15 residues. With 4 bases removed from V and 5 bases from J, the gap between germline ends came to 16 bases. Per the germline V gene, CDR1 is SGHRS and CDR2 is YFSETQ. The CDR3 loop is CASSLGVGRNNEQFF. The CDR3 DNA follows: TGCGCCAGCAGCCTCGGGGTGGGGCGTAACAATGAGCAGTTCTTC.

The table lists this clone with a few counts. The chain couples TRBV29-1 to TRBJ2-3; D unclear. Germline lookup yields CDR1 SQVTM and CDR2 ANQGSEA. V lost 4 bases and J lost 1, with 12 bases in between. This CDR3 has 14 amino acids. The CDR3 protein is CSVGTAGGTDTQYF. CDR3 DNA sequence: TGCAGCGTTGGTACCGCAGGAGGCACAGATACGCAGTATTTT.

This chain links TRBV5-1 with TRBJ1-1; D is possibly TRBD1 (6 bases). The CDR3 loop spans 16 amino acids. V lost 0 bases to trimming and J lost 0 bases, with 12 bases between them. The germline gives CDR1 SGHRS, CDR2 YFSETQ. CDR3 in amino acids: CASSLESPGVNTEAFF. CDR3 in DNA: TGCGCCAGCAGCTTGGAGTCTCCAGGGGTGAACACTGAAGCTTTCTTT.

This clone was detected a few times. V gene TRBV2 combines with J gene TRBJ1-2; D perhaps matches TRBD1 (5 bases). V lost 8 bases and J 2 bases, leaving 12 bases between the germline ends. The germline V gene has CDR1 SNHLY and CDR2 FYNNEI. The CDR3 runs to 13 residues. CDR3 bases: TGTGCCAGCCTATACGGACAAAACTATGGCTACACCTTC. It encodes CASLYGQNYGYTF.

This chain joins TRBV7-8 and TRBJ2-5; weak D call: TRBD1 (5 bases). The CDR3 extends over 13 amino acids. V gave up 0 bases and J gave up 14 bases, with 16 bases separating them. CDR1 and CDR2 from the germline V gene are SGHVS and FQNEAQ. CDR3 sequence: CASSLAPAPQGYF. The CDR3 region has the DNA TGTGCCAGCAGCTTAGCCCCAGCTCCGCAGGGATACTTC.

This chain connects TRBV7-2 to TRBJ1-1, with TRBD1 as a possible D gene (5 bases). V shed 6 bases and J shed 5 bases, with 13 bases lying between them. The CDR3 sequence is 13 residues long. Germline V lookup: CDR1 SGHTA, CDR2 FQGNSA. CDR3 protein: CASRLGEQTEAFF. In DNA form, the CDR3 reads TGTGCCAGCAGGCTAGGGGAACAAACTGAAGCTTTCTTT.

V and J are TRBV30 and TRBJ1-1; maybe TRBD1 (6 bases). The length of the CDR3 is 12 residues. V lost 1 base, J lost 12 bases, and 15 bases lay in between. Germline assignment: CDR1 GTSNPN and CDR2 SVGIG (reference sequence). For the CDR3, the DNA is TGTGCCTGGAGTGGGGGAGGGGGTCGGTCTTTCTTT. It translates to CAWSGGGGRSFF.

This clone was observed a handful of times. V usage is TRBV5-1 and J usage is TRBJ1-1, with D perhaps matching TRBD1 (6 bases). The V gene lost 0 bases and the J gene lost 0 bases, with 12 bases spanning the gap. The CDR3 length is 16 residues. Germline loops: CDR1 SGHRS, CDR2 YFSETQ. CDR3 residues: CASSLGTGTMNTEAFF. Here the CDR3 DNA reads TGCGCCAGCAGCTTGGGAACAGGGACGATGAACACTGAAGCTTTCTTT.

This clone was recorded once. This chain links TRBV14 with TRBJ1-4; 8 positions agree with TRBD1. V lost 4 bases, J lost 6 bases, and 7 bases stayed unmatched. The CDR3 spans 15 residues. Germline assignment: CDR1 SGHDN and CDR2 FVKESK. The CDR3: CASSPTGGFYEKLFF. The CDR3 nucleotides are TGTGCCAGCAGCCCAACAGGGGGATTTTATGAAAAACTGTTTTTT.

The chain employs TRBV30 and TRBJ2-2; 11 nucleotides align to TRBD2. From germline, CDR1 is GTSNPN and CDR2 SVGIG (reference sequence). This CDR3 spans 16 amino acids. With V trimmed by 1 base and J by 5 bases, 6 bases remained unmatched. CDR3: CAWSGLAGGWTGELFF. In DNA, the CDR3 is TGTGCCTGGAGTGGATTAGCGGGAGGGTGGACCGGGGAGCTGTTTTTT.

This clone was picked up a small number of times. The gene calls are TRBV2 and TRBJ2-7, with D possibly TRBD2 on 5 matching bases. The V gene's germline CDR1 is SNHLY and CDR2 FYNNEI. With 6 bases removed from V and 0 bases from J, the gap between germline ends came to 12 bases. This CDR3 has 14 residues. The CDR3 DNA is TGTGCCAGCAGCAGGACTCGGAGCTCCTACGAGCAGTACTTC. It translates to CASSRTRSSYEQYF. Variable domain in full (rest from reference TRBV2 and TRBJ2-7): EPEVTQTPSHQVTQMGQEVILRCVPISNHLYFYWYRQILGQKVEFLVSFYNNEISEKSEIFDDQFSVERPDGSNFTLKIRSTKLEDSAMYFCASSRTRSSYEQYFGPGTRLTVT.

This clone was detected a few times. The V gene is TRBV30, the J gene TRBJ1-1; D gene uncertain. The germline V gene encodes CDR1 GTSNPN and CDR2 SVGIG (reference sequence). CDR3 length: 14 residues. V was trimmed by 3 bases and J by 1 base, leaving 12 bases between them. The CDR3: CAWRAPDSNTEAFF. CDR3 nucleotide sequence: TGTGCCTGGAGGGCGCCCGATTCGAACACTGAAGCTTTCTTT.